The clone carrying this TCR beta chain was seen just once. This sample stems from a study of cytomegalovirus exposure and HLA in healthy donors. Use of 60 Vbeta and 13 Jbeta primers characterized the PCR. Some clones are missing from TCRdb's copy, which holds only in-frame ones; the method was immunoSEQ multiplex PCR. The table lists 200,000 or so clones, approximately 70% of them singletons. Germline V gene data show CDR1 as SGHAT and CDR2 as FQDESV (reference sequence). After removal of 7 bases from V and 7 bases from J, the junction contained 7 bases not matched to a gene. The CDR3 covers 13 residues.

The sequence was collected from a man between 35 and 55 years old in good health and CMV-seropositive. The sequenced material came from PBMCs. The chain employs TRBV11-1 and TRBJ2-1; TRBD1 aligns across 7 bases. As DNA, the CDR3 is TGTGCCAGCACCCGGGACAGCAAAAATGAGCAGTTCTTC. It is translated as CASTRDSKNEQFF. The whole variable domain, remainder taken from reference TRBV11-1 and TRBJ2-1, is EAEVAQSPRYKITEKSQAVAFWCDPISGHATLYWYRQILGQGPELLVQFQDESVVDDSQLPKDRFSAERLKGVDSTLKIQPAELGDSAMYLCASTRDSKNEQFFGPGTRLTVL.